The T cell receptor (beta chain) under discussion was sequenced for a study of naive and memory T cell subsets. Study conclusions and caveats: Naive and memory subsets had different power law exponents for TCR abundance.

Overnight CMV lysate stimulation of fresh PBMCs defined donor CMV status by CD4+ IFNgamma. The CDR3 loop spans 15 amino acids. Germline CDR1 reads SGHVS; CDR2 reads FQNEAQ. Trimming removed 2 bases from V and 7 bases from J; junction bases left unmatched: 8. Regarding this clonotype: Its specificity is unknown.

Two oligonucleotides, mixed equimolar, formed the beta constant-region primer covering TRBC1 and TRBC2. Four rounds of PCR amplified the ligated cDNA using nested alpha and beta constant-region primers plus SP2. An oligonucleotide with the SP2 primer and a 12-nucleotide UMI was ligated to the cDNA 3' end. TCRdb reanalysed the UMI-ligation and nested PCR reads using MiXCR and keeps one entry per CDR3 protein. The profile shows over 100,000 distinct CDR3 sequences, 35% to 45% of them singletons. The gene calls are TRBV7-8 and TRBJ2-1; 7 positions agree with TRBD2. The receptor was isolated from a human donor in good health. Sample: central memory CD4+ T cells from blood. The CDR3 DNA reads TGTGCCAGCAGCTTAATGGCGGGAGCGATTAATGAGCAGTTCTTC. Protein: CASSLMAGAINEQFF.